This is a list of T cell receptor beta chains from one sample in a study of T cells expressing NK-cell markers. With the 5' RACE reads reprocessed, TCRdb shows one record per CDR3 protein and no DNA. The table for this sample gives some 150,000 distinct CDR3 sequences. Input material: blood T cells: a sorted CD56 or NKG2C T cell subset, CD4+ or CD8+ T cells, or bulk PBMC T cells (not recorded which). These receptors were collected from a man aged 18 to 30 in good health. The CDR3 runs from the conserved cysteine through the conserved F or W.

TRBV5-1,TRBJ1-1,CASRDGTGENTEAFF
TRBV27,TRBJ2-3,CASSLVREFPDTQYF
TRBV19,TRBJ1-4,CASIGRPNEKLFF
TRBV12-3/TRBV12-4,TRBJ1-2,CASSPADRVDYGYTF
TRBV12-3/TRBV12-4,TRBJ2-3,CASSLSVAGTQYF
TRBV7-9,TRBJ1-2,CASSSTTTGYNYGYTF
TRBV27,TRBJ2-3,CASSLDGIDTQYF
TRBV5-4,TRBJ2-7,CASSLDVLEQYF
TRBV4-3,TRBJ1-5,CASSQETGANQPQHF
TRBV5-1,TRBJ2-7,CASSWALAGDSYEQYF
TRBV27,TRBJ1-4,CASSLRGEEKLFF
TRBV4-2,TRBJ2-2,CASSQGPDRGGELFF
TRBV6-2/TRBV6-3,TRBJ2-2,CASSLGQTANTGELFF
TRBV28,TRBJ2-3,CASSQGAADTQYF
TRBV3-1,TRBJ2-3,CAISQGTSGTDTQYF
TRBV12-2,TRBJ2-7,CASRQIRPLQYF
TRBV2,TRBJ1-2,CASSEALQQGLDYGYTF
TRBV2,TRBJ2-5,CASSSTPSGQETQYF